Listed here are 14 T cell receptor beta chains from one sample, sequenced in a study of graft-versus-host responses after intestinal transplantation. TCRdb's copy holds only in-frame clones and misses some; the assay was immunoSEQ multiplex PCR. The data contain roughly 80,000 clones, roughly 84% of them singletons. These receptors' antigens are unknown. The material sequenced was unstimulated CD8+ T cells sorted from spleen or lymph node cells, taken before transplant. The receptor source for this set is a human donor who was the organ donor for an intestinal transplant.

The CDR3, as DNA: TGTGCCAGTAGTACCGGACAGGGTTTGTACGAGCAGTACTTC. Translated, it gives CASSTGQGLYEQYF. The genes are TRBV19 and TRBJ2-7; TRBD1 matches at 8 bases. The CDR3 has 14 residues. After removal of 4 bases from V and 4 bases from J, the junction contained 6 bases not matched to a gene. Germline V gene data show CDR1 as LNHDA and CDR2 as SQIVND (reference sequence).

The CDR3 reads CASSLVGSSPYQETQYF. The CDR3 DNA sequence: TGTGCCAGCAGCTTGGTTGGCTCTTCCCCGTACCAAGAGACCCAGTACTTC. This chain links TRBV5-6 with TRBJ2-5; D call uncertain. CDR3 length: 17 residues. V dropped 0 bases and J dropped 0 bases, with 15 bases sitting between them. CDR1 is SGHDT and CDR2 is YYEEEE in the germline V gene.

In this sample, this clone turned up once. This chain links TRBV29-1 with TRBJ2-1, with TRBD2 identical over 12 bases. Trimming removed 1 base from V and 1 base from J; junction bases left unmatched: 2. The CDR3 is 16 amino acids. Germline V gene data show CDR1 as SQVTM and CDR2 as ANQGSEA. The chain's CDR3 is CSVEGLAGESYNEQFF. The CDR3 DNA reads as TGCAGCGTTGAAGGACTAGCGGGGGAATCCTACAATGAGCAGTTCTTC.

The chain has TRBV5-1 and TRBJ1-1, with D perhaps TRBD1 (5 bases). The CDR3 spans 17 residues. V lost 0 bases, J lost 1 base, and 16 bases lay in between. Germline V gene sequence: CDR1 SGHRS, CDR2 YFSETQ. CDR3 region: CASSLVGLTAPNTEAFF. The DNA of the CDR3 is TGCGCCAGCAGCTTGGTAGGGTTGACAGCCCCGAACACTGAAGCTTTCTTT.

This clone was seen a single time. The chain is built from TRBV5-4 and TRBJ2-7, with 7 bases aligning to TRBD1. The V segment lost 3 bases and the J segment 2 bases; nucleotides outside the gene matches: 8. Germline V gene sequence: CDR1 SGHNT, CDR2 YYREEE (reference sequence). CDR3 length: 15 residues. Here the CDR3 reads CASSWEQGSTYEQYF. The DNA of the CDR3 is TGTGCCAGCAGCTGGGAACAGGGGTCTACCTACGAGCAGTACTTC.

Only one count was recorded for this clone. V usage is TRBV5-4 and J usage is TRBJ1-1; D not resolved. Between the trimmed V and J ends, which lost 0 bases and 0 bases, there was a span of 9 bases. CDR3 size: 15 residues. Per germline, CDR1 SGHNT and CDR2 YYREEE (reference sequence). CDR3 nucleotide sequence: TGTGCCAGCAGCTTGGGGGGTTGGGTGAACACTGAAGCTTTCTTT. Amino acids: CASSLGGWVNTEAFF.

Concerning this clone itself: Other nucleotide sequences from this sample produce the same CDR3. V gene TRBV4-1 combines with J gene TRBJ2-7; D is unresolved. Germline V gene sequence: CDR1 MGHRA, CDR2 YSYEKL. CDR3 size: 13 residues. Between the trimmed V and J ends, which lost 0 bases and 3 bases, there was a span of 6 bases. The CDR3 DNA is TGCGCCAGCAGCCAAGAGGAAGGCTACGAGCAGTACTTC. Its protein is CASSQEEGYEQYF.

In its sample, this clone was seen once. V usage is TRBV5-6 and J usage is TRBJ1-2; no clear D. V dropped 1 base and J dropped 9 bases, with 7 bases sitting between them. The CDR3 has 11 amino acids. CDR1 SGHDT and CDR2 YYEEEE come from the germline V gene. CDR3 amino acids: CASSLFRSYTF. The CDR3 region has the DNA TGTGCCAGCAGCTTGTTTCGTAGCTACACCTTC.

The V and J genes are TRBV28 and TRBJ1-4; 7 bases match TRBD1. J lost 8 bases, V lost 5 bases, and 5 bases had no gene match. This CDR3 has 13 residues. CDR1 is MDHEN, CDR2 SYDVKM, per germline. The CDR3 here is CASSTGEWEKLFF. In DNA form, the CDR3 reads TGTGCCAGCAGTACAGGGGAGTGGGAAAAACTGTTTTTT.

CDR3: CASSSADSHSGNTIYF. CDR3 DNA: TGTGCCAGCAGCTCGGCCGACAGTCACTCTGGAAACACCATATATTTT. This chain joins TRBV11-2 and TRBJ1-3, with D possibly being TRBD1 (5 bases). V was cut by 4 bases and J by 0 bases, with 13 bases left in between. CDR3 size: 16 residues. Germline CDR1 SGHAT, CDR2 FQNNGV.

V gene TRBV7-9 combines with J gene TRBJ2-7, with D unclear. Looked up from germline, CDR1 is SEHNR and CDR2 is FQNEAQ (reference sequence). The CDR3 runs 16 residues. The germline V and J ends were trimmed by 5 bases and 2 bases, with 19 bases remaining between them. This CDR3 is CASSPPGVGIPYEQYF. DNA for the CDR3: TGTGCCAGCAGCCCTCCAGGAGTGGGGATTCCCTACGAGCAGTACTTC.

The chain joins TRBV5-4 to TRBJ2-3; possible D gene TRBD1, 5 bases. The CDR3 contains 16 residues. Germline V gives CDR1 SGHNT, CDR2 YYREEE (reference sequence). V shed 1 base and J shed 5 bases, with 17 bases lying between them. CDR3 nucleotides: TGTGCCAGCAGCTTGTCCGACAGATCGTCTATAGATACGCAGTATTTT. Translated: CASSLSDRSSIDTQYF. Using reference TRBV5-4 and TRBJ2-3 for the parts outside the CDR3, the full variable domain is ETGVTQSPTHLIKTRGQQVTLRCSSQSGHNTVSWYQQALGQGPQFIFQYYREEENGRGNFPPRFSGLQFPNYSSELNVNALELDDSALYLCASSLSDRSSIDTQYFGPGTRLTVL.

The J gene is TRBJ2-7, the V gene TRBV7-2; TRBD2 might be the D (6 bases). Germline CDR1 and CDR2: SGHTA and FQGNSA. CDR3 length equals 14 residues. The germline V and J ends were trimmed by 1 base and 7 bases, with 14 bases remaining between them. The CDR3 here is CASSLGPSAREQYF. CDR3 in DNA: TGTGCCAGCAGCTTAGGTCCTAGCGCTAGGGAGCAGTACTTC.

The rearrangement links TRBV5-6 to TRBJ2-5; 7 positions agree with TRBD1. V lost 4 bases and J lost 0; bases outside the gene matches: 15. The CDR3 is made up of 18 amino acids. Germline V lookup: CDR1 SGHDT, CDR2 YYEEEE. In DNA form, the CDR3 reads TGTGCCAGCAGCCTTAGCCGGGACAGCCTATGGTACCAAGAGACCCAGTACTTC. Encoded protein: CASSLSRDSLWYQETQYF. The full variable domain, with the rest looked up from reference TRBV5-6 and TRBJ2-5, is DAGVTQSPTHLIKTRGQQVTLRCSPKSGHDTVSWYQQALGQGPQFIFQYYEEEERQRGNFPDRFSGHQFPNYSSELNVNALLLGDSALYLCASSLSRDSLWYQETQYFGPGTRLLVL.